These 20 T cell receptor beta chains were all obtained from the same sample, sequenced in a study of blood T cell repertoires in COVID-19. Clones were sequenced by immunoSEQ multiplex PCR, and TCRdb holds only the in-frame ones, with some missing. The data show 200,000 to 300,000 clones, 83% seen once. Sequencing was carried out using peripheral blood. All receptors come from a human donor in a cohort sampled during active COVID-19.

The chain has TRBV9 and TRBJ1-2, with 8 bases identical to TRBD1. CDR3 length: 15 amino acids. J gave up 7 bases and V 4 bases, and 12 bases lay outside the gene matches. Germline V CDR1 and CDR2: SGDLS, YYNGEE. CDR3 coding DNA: TGTGCCAGCAGCTCAACGGGACAGGTCTCTCGTGGCTACACCTTC. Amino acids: CASSSTGQVSRGYTF.

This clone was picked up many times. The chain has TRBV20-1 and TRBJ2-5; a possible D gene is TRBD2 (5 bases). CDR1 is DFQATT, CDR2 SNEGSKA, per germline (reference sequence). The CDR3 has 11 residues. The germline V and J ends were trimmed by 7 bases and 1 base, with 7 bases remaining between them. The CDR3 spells CSVRGQETQYF. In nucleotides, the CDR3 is TGCAGTGTTCGGGGCCAAGAGACCCAGTACTTC.

This chain's CDR3 is CASSQSPPGTDYEQYF. The CDR3 DNA follows: TGCGCCAGCAGTCAATCTCCCCCCGGGACTGACTACGAGCAGTACTTC. J is TRBJ2-7 and V is TRBV23-1; weak D call: TRBD2 (6 bases). TRBV23-1 is known as an ORF, though its function is uncertain. Trimming pared 0 bases from V and 3 bases from J, leaving 15 bases between. This CDR3 has 16 residues.

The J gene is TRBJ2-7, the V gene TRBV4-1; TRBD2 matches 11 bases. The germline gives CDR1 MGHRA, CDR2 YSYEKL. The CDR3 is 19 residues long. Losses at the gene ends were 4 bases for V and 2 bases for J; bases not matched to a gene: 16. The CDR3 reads CASSRDVTIAGGITYEQYF. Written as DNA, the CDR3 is TGCGCCAGCAGCCGAGATGTGACTATAGCGGGGGGGATTACCTACGAGCAGTACTTC.

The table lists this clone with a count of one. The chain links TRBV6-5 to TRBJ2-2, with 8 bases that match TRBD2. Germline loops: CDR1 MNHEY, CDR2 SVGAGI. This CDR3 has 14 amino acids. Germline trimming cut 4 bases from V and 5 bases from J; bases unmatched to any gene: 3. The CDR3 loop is CASSFLAGTGELFF. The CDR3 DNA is TGTGCCAGCAGTTTCTTAGCGGGAACCGGGGAGCTGTTTTTT.

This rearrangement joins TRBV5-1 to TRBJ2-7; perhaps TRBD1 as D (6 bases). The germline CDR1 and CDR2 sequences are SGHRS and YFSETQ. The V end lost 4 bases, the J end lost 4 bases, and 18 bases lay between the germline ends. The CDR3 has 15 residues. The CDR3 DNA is TGCGCCAGCAGCGTTGACGGGACATACAAATACGAGCAGTACTTC. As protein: CASSVDGTYKYEQYF.

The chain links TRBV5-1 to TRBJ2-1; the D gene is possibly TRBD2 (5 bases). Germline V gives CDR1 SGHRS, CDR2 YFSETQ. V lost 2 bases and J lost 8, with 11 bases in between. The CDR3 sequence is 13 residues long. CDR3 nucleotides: TGCGCCAGCAGCTTTCACGGGCGGGATGAGCAGTTCTTC. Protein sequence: CASSFHGRDEQFF.

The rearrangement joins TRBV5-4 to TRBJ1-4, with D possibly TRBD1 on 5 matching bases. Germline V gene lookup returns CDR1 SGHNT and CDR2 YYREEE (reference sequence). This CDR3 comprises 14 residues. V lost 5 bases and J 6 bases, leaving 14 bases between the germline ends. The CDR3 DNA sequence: TGTGCCAGCAGTTACGGGGGACCACATGAAAAACTGTTTTTT. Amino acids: CASSYGGPHEKLFF.

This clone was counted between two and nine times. CDR3 region: CASSYRPRTSGRGGSYEQYF. The CDR3 DNA follows: TGTGCCAGCAGTTACCGTCCTAGGACTAGCGGGAGAGGGGGCTCCTACGAGCAGTACTTC. The chain links TRBV6-2 or TRBV6-3 to TRBJ2-7; 13 bases fit TRBD2. Losses at the gene ends were 2 bases for V and 0 bases for J; bases not matched to a gene: 13. Per the germline V gene, CDR1 is MNHEY and CDR2 is SVGEGT. The CDR3 loop spans 20 amino acids.

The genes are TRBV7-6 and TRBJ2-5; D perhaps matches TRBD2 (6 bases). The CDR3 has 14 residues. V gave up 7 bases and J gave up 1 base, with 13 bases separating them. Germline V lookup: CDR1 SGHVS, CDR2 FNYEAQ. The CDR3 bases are TGTGCCAGCACCCACTCGGAGGGCCAAGAGACCCAGTACTTC. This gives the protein CASTHSEGQETQYF.

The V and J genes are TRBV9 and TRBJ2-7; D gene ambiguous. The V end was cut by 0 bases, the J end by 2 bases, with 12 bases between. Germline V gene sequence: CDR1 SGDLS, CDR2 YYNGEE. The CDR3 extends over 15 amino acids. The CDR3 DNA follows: TGTGCCAGCAGCGTAGATTCGAGGCTCGCCTACGAGCAGTACTTC. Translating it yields CASSVDSRLAYEQYF.

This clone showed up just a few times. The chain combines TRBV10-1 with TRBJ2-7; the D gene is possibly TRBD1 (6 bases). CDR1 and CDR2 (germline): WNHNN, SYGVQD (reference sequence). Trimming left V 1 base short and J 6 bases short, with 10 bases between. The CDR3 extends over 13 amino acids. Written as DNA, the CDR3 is TGCGCCAGCAGTGAGTACAGGGCTGGCGAGCAGTACTTC. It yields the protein CASSEYRAGEQYF.

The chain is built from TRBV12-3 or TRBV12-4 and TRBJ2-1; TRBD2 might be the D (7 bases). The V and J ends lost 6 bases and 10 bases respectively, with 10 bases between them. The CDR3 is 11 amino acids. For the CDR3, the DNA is TGTGCCAGCAGAGGGAGGGGGGAGCAGTTCTTC. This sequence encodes CASRGRGEQFF.

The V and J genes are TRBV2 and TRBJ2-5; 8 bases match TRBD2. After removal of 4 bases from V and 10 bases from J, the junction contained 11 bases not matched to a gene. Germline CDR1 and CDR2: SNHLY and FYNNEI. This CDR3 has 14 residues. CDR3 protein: CASSAGLVGEGQYF. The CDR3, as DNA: TGTGCCAGCAGTGCGGGACTAGTGGGGGAGGGCCAGTACTTC.

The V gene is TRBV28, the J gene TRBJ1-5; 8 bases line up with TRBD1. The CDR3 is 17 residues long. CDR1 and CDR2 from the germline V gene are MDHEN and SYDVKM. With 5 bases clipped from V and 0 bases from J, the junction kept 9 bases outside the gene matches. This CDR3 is CASSPGQGVNSNQPQHF. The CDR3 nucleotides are TGTGCCAGCAGTCCCGGACAGGGAGTTAATAGCAATCAGCCCCAGCATTTT.

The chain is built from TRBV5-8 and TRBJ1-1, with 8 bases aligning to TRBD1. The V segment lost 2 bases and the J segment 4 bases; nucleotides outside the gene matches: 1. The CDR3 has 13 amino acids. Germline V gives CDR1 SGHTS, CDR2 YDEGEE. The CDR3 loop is CASSLTGGTEAFF. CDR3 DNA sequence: TGTGCCAGCAGCTTAACAGGGGGCACTGAAGCTTTCTTT. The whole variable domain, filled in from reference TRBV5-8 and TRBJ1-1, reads EAGVTQSPTHLIKTRGQQATLRCSPISGHTSVYWYQQALGLGLQFLLWYDEGEERNRGNFPPRFSGRQFPNYSSELNVNALELEDSALYLCASSLTGGTEAFFGQGTRLTVV.

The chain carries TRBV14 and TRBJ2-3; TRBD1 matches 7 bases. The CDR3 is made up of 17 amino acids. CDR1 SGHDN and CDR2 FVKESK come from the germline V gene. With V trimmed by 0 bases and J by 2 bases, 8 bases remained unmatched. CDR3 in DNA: TGTGCCAGCAGCCAAGATCGGGGTCAGGGGGACACAGATACGCAGTATTTT. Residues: CASSQDRGQGDTDTQYF.

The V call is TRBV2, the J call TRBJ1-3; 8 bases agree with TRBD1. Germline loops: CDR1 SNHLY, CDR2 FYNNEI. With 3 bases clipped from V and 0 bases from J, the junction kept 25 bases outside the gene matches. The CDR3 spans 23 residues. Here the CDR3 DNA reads TGTGCCAGCAGTGACCCAGACGGACAGGGACACCCTCTAACCTATAGCTCTGGAAACACCATATATTTT. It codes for CASSDPDGQGHPLTYSSGNTIYF.

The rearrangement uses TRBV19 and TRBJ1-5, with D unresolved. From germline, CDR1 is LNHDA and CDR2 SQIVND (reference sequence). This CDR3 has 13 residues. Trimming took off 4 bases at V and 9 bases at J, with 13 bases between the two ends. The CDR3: CASSRGSAWPQHF. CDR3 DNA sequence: TGTGCCAGTAGTAGAGGCAGCGCTTGGCCCCAGCATTTT. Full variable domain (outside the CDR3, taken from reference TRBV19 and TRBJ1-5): DGGITQSPKYLFRKEGQNVTLSCEQNLNHDAMYWYRQDPGQGLRLIYYSQIVNDFQKGDIAEGYSVSREKKESFPLTVTSAQKNPTAFYLCASSRGSAWPQHFGDGTRLSIL.

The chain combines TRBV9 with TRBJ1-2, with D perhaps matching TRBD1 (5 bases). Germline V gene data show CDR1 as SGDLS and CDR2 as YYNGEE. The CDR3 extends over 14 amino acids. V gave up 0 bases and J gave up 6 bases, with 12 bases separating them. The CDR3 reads CASSVVLGGNGYTF. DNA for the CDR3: TGTGCCAGCAGCGTAGTTCTGGGGGGAAATGGCTACACCTTC.